This T cell receptor (beta chain) was identified in a study of cytomegalovirus exposure and HLA in healthy donors (dated by TCRdb to 2016 to 2017). Regarding the research as a whole: An earlier analysis of a few hundred of the donors reported 276 Gb of sequence data and 117 million unique TCR beta sequences obtained from some 200 million T cells. An early release that covered approximately 600 HLA-typed donors contained approximately 300 gigabases of sequencing data and tens of millions of unique TCR sequences. The genetic ancestry cluster associated with self-reported Caucasian donors included 65% to 90% of the approximately 400 genotyped donors. The study was designed to test whether signatures of past pathogen exposure could be identified by cataloging public T cell receptors. The study used immunosequencing to profile the T cell repertoires of 666 subjects and linked those repertoires to cytomegalovirus serostatus. A separate validation cohort of more than 100 different subjects was used in addition to the 666-subject first cohort. To predict cytomegalovirus infection status, the study combined high-throughput TCR immunosequencing, statistical association of individual TCRs with disease status, and machine learning. A later analysis re-examined previously published TCR beta repertoires from more than 650 donors and added high-resolution HLA genotyping to investigate patterns of TCR occurrence. The later analysis used no new phenotypic data to find candidate immune exposures, relying instead on TCR beta sequences and their occurrence across donors. To decide whether each TCR beta V gene segment behaved as functional or pseudogenic, an earlier analysis of some 600 of the donors relied on high-throughput TCR beta sequencing. Donor age, sex, ethnicity and CMV serostatus were compiled together with the repertoire data. Genome-wide SNP genotypes for about 65% of the 666 donors were used in a later genetic analysis, which treated that subset as a discovery cohort. Every discovery cohort repertoire had been produced on one sequencing platform. HLA typing covered class I and class II loci at four-digit resolution. The number of typed donors differed by locus: about 629-630 for A, B, C, DRB1 and DQB1; some 500 for DQA1; some 590 for DPA1; and 400 to 480 for DPB1. Several DR-DQ haplotypes were treated as single units for association and clustering because of strong linkage in the cohort. Among approximately 370 genotyped donors of the cohort, an average of around 220,000 unique TCR beta nucleotide sequences was sequenced per donor, of which approximately 18% were non-productive.

The paper as a whole reports these results and caveats: Because HLA typing was missing for some donors at each locus, association tests included only the typed subset. A further reported finding was that TCR beta sequences accurately predicted the HLA-A and HLA-B alleles for most subjects in the first cohort. Only TCR beta chains were sequenced in this cohort, and the absence of alpha or paired-chain data limited detectable features. The study gave a list of more than 150 TCR beta chains associated with cytomegalovirus. According to a later analysis, parvovirus B19, influenza, CMV and Epstein-Barr virus appeared linked to several top co-occurrence clusters. A group of highly shared sequence variants was considered likely to be a technical artifact of the sequencing pipeline. The 87-base-pair reads could not distinguish some IMGT-functional V segments, including TRBV6-2 and TRBV6-3, so those segments were excluded. In a later analysis, HLA-associated TCR beta chains showed more clonal expansion and lower generation probabilities than non-associated chains that were equally common. A later analysis found that most CMV-associated TCR beta chains appeared HLA-restricted, with HLA associations seemingly driven largely by CMV exposure. In a later analysis, the rate of TCR association differed among HLA loci, with DRB1 alleles having the most associated TCRs and HLA-C alleles having the fewest. Correlated functional status among segregating V segments might reflect linkage disequilibrium, but an unknown experimental factor could not be ruled out. An association between a missense DCLRE1C variant and V-gene and J-gene trimming of TCR beta chains was found in a later genetic analysis and replicated in an independent cohort. In vitro tests confirmed that a few of the cytomegalovirus-associated TCR beta chains recognize cytomegalovirus antigens. Most TCR sequences were observed very rarely across donors, whereas some public TCRs were present in many individuals. Because counts were too low, seventeen rarely observed V segments, including chromosome 9 orphons, were left out of the earlier analysis of 587 of the donors. According to a later genetic analysis, donors in an Asian-associated ancestry cluster had fewer N-insertions in productive TCRs than the approximately 650-donor mean. The only immune exposure information available for the cohort was CMV serostatus. The authors suggested that the approach could potentially be generalized to other disease states and immunological phenotypes. Cytomegalovirus status was reported to be diagnosed by the classifier with high specificity and sensitivity in both the original and validation cohorts. Roughly uniform sequencing depth across donors was assumed in presence/absence analyses, although this assumption may not hold. Strong co-occurrence of HLA alleles, especially DR and DQ, made assigning TCR associations to individual alleles difficult. Broadly in line with IMGT annotations, most TCR beta V segments showed up in productive rearrangements about 87% or about 30% of the time in an earlier analysis of some 590 of the donors. In a later analysis, about 17,000 TCR beta sequences were associated with specific HLA alleles at a false discovery rate of 0.05.

The cohort comprised 710 or so healthy bone marrow donors. At the time of sampling, all cohort members were nominally healthy, though unrecorded immune exposures were likely present. The donor tested CMV seronegative and was one of the 352 seronegative cohort members. A peripheral blood sample was provided by each donor, and peripheral blood mononuclear cells were used for TCR beta sequencing. The Qiagen DNeasy Blood Extraction Kit was used to extract genomic DNA from the blood cell samples. The CDR3, from cysteine to phenylalanine, totals 13 residues. The sequence is cut down to CDR3 DNA, 39 bases in frame from base 1. The CDR1 and CDR2 encoded by the germline V gene (reference sequence) are PRHDT and FYEKMQ. V is cut by 5 bases and J by 6 bases, and the space between the germline ends is 10 bases. Points on this clone: Its antigen is still unknown. Base qualities are not provided; no much larger clone lies one nucleotide away.

Receptor libraries were prepared by the immunoSEQ multiplex PCR assay. A mixture of 60 forward primers for TCR Vbeta segments and 13 reverse primers for TCR Jbeta segments was used in the multiplex PCR. Amplification of the CDR3 region of rearranged TCR beta genes was performed with a multiplex PCR assay on genomic DNA. The amplified TCR beta libraries were sequenced on the Illumina HiSeq System as 87-base-pair reads. The published analysis was carried out like this. A later analysis tallied 75 million to 95 million unique TCR beta chains across the 666 repertoires, and some 10 million of those chains were shared by two or more donors. A nearest-neighbor algorithm error-corrected the raw reads and collapsed the reads into unique sequences, merging closely related sequences to remove PCR and sequencing errors. CDR3 sequences were aligned to IMGT reference sequences to assign V, D and J gene segments. For a sequence to be retained, a match of at least six nucleotides was required to both a V gene segment and a J gene segment. A rearrangement was called productive if the CDR3 had no stop codons and remained in frame with V and J, and every other rearrangement was called non-productive. Following IMGT convention, CDR3 was defined as the stretch from the second conserved V-encoded cysteine to the conserved J-encoded phenylalanine. Sequences without an unambiguous match to a single V gene segment were excluded from the earlier analysis of over 500 of the donors. In an earlier analysis of 587 of the donors, V segments were called functional above 56.7% productive rearrangements and were called segregating when the between-donor standard deviation exceeded 5%. A statistical classification framework was developed to diagnose cytomegalovirus status using the catalog of TCR beta chain sequences. In a later analysis, TCR nucleotide sequences were compared against IMGT/GENE-DB human TR gene sequences so that V and J genes could be assigned. In a later analysis, CDR3 sequences and most-parsimonious VDJ recombination scenarios were assigned using the TCRdist pipeline. In a later analysis, each TCR beta chain was defined by its CDR3 amino acid sequence together with its V-gene family, and reads without a unique V-gene family were excluded. In a later analysis, 500 to 700 highly shared, low-generation-probability nucleotide sequences were removed to address suspected cross-contamination and a sequencing artifact. A later analysis calculated a clonal expansion index for each public chain from normalized within-repertoire ranks of inferred template counts. In a later analysis, generation probabilities were computed with a VDJ recombination model fitted to out-of-frame rearrangements, and the resulting probabilities were checked against IGoR. Hypergeometric tests were used in a later analysis to score TCR-TCR, TCR-HLA and TCR-CMV co-occurrence, with a repertoire-size bias correction applied to the TCR pairs. False discovery rates were estimated in a later analysis by permuting HLA or CMV assignments 20 times. A later analysis grouped co-occurring TCRs with DBSCAN, adding TCRdist sequence similarity when clustering within HLA-allele-positive subsets. Co-occurrence clustering excluded repertoires with fewer than 30,000 or more than 120,000 public chains, plus five with anomalous nucleotide sharing. The immuneACCESS repertoire file appears here via TCRdb, limited to in-frame rearrangements. These files lack a portion of the clones; in checked studies, under half of the deficit traces to unresolved V genes, and the cause of the others is not known. V and J calls and clone size are those listed in that table; D and trimming were worked out from the DNA. The sample table contains 150,000 to 200,000 clones; only one count was recorded for roughly 79% of them. Jointly, the top ten make up around 1.5% of the sample.

The chain couples TRBV13 to TRBJ1-4, with TRBD1 tentatively as D gene (6 bases match). The sample was PBMCs. The clonotype comes from a man in his forties or fifties in good health and CMV-seronegative. The CDR3: CASSGGIDEKLFF. Read as DNA, the sequence is TGTGCCAGCAGCGGGGGCATCGATGAAAAACTGTTTTTT.